The text below deals with one T cell receptor beta chain. Its specificity is unknown. The sample contains more than one DNA sequence encoding this CDR3. Study processing details: Quality scores were absent from the junction-only immunoSEQ sequences, so filtering differed. Data came from immunoSEQ multiplex PCR; TCRdb stores just in-frame clones and leaves some out. Clonal size and the V and J genes are those of that table, whereas D and trimming came from the DNA. The sample has around 510,000 clones; around 81% are singletons. Donors were healthy HIV-negative adults without recently reported acute infections or vaccinations. Genomic DNA came from roughly 84 million PBMCs in unsorted samples. This CDR3 has 12 amino acids. Trimming removed 3 bases from V and 3 bases from J, with 5 bases in between. CDR1 KGHSH and CDR2 LQKENI come from the germline V gene. This specimen belongs to a study of shared clonotypes between healthy human individuals. Findings and caveats of the study: Clonotype sharing among donors was expected to depend on sequencing depth.

The chain employs TRBV18 and TRBJ1-2; D unclear. The sequence was obtained from a woman aged 40 to 55 in good health. Some clones in this sample may be carry-over from other donors' samples. Sequenced: PBMCs. The CDR3 is CASSPRDYGYTF. Here the CDR3 DNA reads TGTGCCAGCTCACCTAGAGACTATGGCTACACCTTC.